This T cell receptor (beta chain) was captured by sequencing in a study of shared clonotypes between healthy human individuals. Data came from immunoSEQ multiplex PCR; TCRdb stores just in-frame clones and leaves some out. This table holds about 2.3 million clones, more than 80% found once. The CDR3 loop spans 11 amino acids. Trimming left V 6 bases short and J 12 bases short, with 14 bases between. Germline V lookup: CDR1 MNHNS, CDR2 SASEGT. The chain recombines TRBV6-1 with TRBJ1-2; D gene ambiguous. Sequenced: naive CD4+ T cells from PBMCs. This sample's subset: CD45RA+ positively selected. The clonotype was recovered from a man younger than 35 in good health. Some clones in this sample may be carry-over from other donors' samples. CDR3 protein: CASSLKGFHTF. The CDR3 coding sequence is TGTGCCAGCAGCTTAAAGGGATTTCACACCTTC.